These T cell receptor beta chains were read from a single sample in a study of tumor and adjacent non-tumor tissue in lung cancer. TCRdb independently ran MiXCR on the multiplex PCR reads; one entry per CDR3 protein. There are approximately 120,000 distinct CDR3 sequences in the sample; 75% occur only once, and about 39% lies in the top ten. Sequences were obtained from lung tumor tissue. Receptor source: a woman between 55 and 75 years old with non-small cell lung cancer. The CDR3 runs from the conserved cysteine through the conserved F or W. D genes are given only for firm matches. Expanded clones get a size class; other rows say once, few or many, or leave the size out.

D gene: TRBD1
clone size: NA
J gene: TRBJ2-1
V gene: TRBV28
CDR3 DNA: TGTGCCAGCACGGGGACAGGGCAACTTGCTGAGCAGTTCTTC
CDR3 protein: CASTGTGQLAEQFF

D gene: NA
clone size: NA
J gene: TRBJ2-7
V gene: TRBV20-1
CDR3 DNA: TGCAGTGTTAGAGAGGGGGGTATTTACGAGCAATACTTC
CDR3 protein: CSVREGGIYEQYF

D gene: NA
clone size: NA
J gene: TRBJ1-4
V gene: TRBV11-3
CDR3 DNA: TGTGCCAGCAGCTCACACTTAGGTGAAAGACTGTTTTTT
CDR3 protein: CASSSHLGERLFF

D gene: TRBD2
clone size: NA
J gene: TRBJ2-7
V gene: TRBV20-1
CDR3 DNA: TGCAGTGCACCCCCTGGGGGGGATGTCTTGGTCGAGCAGCAGTTC
CDR3 protein: CSAPPGGDVLVEQQF

D gene: NA
clone size: NA
J gene: TRBJ1-5
V gene: TRBV10-3
CDR3 DNA: TGTGCCATCAGAGTAACTCCCGCTGATCAGCCCCAGCATTTT
CDR3 protein: CAIRVTPADQPQHF

D gene: NA
clone size: NA
J gene: TRBJ2-2
V gene: TRBV11-2
CDR3 DNA: TGTGCCACCAGCTTTTTTCAGACCGGGGAGCTGTTTTTT
CDR3 protein: CATSFFQTGELFF

D gene: NA
clone size: many
J gene: TRBJ1-2
V gene: TRBV5-6
CDR3 DNA: TGTGCCAGCAGCTTGACGTCAGCTTCGGGCTACACCTTC
CDR3 protein: CASSLTSASGYTF

D gene: NA
clone size: NA
J gene: TRBJ1-3
V gene: TRBV6-2/TRBV6-3
CDR3 DNA: TGTGCCAGCAGTTGGGCGTTCTCCGGAAACGCCATATATTTT
CDR3 protein: CASSWAFSGNAIYF

D gene: NA
clone size: NA
J gene: TRBJ2-3
V gene: TRBV11-3
CDR3 DNA: TGTGCCAGCAGCTTAGAGGGGGTACTAGCCCCCACAGATACGCAGTATTTT
CDR3 protein: CASSLEGVLAPTDTQYF

D gene: NA
clone size: NA
J gene: TRBJ2-2
V gene: TRBV5-1
CDR3 DNA: TGCGTCAGCATCCCGTTAAACAGCGGGGAGCTGTTTTTT
CDR3 protein: CVSIPLNSGELFF

D gene: NA
clone size: NA
J gene: TRBJ1-4
V gene: TRBV12-3/TRBV12-4
CDR3 DNA: TGTGCCAGCACCCACAGAGAAGAACTCTTTTTT
CDR3 protein: CASTHREELFF

D gene: NA
clone size: NA
J gene: TRBJ2-1
V gene: TRBV7-8
CDR3 DNA: TGTGCCAGCAGCTTAGGGGGGGGGCCTTTCAATGAACACTTCTTC
CDR3 protein: CASSLGGGPFNEHFF

D gene: NA
clone size: NA
J gene: TRBJ2-1
V gene: TRBV11-3
CDR3 DNA: TGTGCCAGTAGCTTAGAGTTGACTACCGGGAGCCACAATGACCAGTCCTTC
CDR3 protein: CASSLELTTGSHNDQSF

D gene: NA
clone size: few
J gene: TRBJ1-1
V gene: TRBV5-1
CDR3 DNA: TGCGCCAGCAGCTTAGGGTTAAGCGGGACTGAAGCTATCTTT
CDR3 protein: CASSLGLSGTEAIF